The rows below give T cell receptor beta chains drawn from one sample of a study of blood T cells in healthy people across ages. Using its own MiXCR run on the 5' RACE reads, TCRdb lists one record per CDR3 protein. The table records about 600,000 distinct CDR3 sequences, less than 60% of them present only once. Sequenced input: blood. All receptors come from an elderly man in good health. The CDR3 runs from the conserved cysteine through the conserved F or W. Each record gives: D gene, J gene, clone size, V gene, CDR3 protein, CDR3 DNA. D genes are given only for firm matches. Size is stated for part of the rows, as once, few or many counts, or as a class when the clone is expanded.

>TRBD2|TRBJ2-3|few|TRBV5-1
CASSWREAGWGDTQYF
TGCGCCAGCAGCTGGAGAGAAGCGGGATGGGGAGATACGCAGTATTTT
>TRBD2|TRBJ2-3|once|TRBV20-1
CSSYDGRAQDTQYF
TGCAGTTCCTACGACGGGAGGGCCCAAGATACGCAGTATTTT
>TRBD1|TRBJ1-6|-|TRBV6-4
CASSDRGQGDSPPHF
TGTGCCAGCAGTGACAGGGGACAGGGAGATTCACCCCCCCACTTT
>TRBD2|TRBJ2-3|few|TRBV4-3
CASSPQTSGDTQYF
TGCGCCAGCAGCCCTCAGACTAGCGGGGATACGCAGTATTTT
>TRBD2|TRBJ2-2|few|TRBV20-1
CSAPLLAGEGTGELFF
TGCAGTGCTCCCCTCTTAGCGGGAGAGGGCACCGGGGAGCTGTTTTTT
>TRBD1|TRBJ1-2|-|TRBV20-1
CSARLDRIFANGYTF
TGCAGTGCTAGACTGGACAGGATCTTTGCTAATGGCTACACCTTC
>-|TRBJ2-3|few|TRBV9
CASSVIGSWDTQYF
TGTGCCAGCAGCGTAATTGGGAGTTGGGATACGCAGTATTTT
>-|TRBJ2-5|-|TRBV28
CASSLPGQGKETQYF
TGTGCCAGCAGTTTACCCGGCCAGGGGAAAGAGACCCAGTACTTC
>-|TRBJ2-1|-|TRBV4-3
CASSPLGPTRNEQFF
TGCGCCAGCAGCCCCCTTGGGCCGACGAGGAATGAGCAGTTCTTC
>TRBD1|TRBJ1-2|once|TRBV12-3/TRBV12-4
CASSRGQGNNRANYGYTF
TGTGCCAGCAGCCGGGGACAGGGGAATAACCGAGCTAACTATGGCTACACCTTC
>-|TRBJ1-2|once|TRBV25-1
CASSVTTTDNYGYTF
TGTGCCAGCAGTGTCACCACCACAGATAACTATGGCTACACCTTC
>TRBD1|TRBJ1-5|few|TRBV7-2
CASSGTADQPQHF
TGTGCCAGCAGCGGGACAGCAGATCAGCCCCAGCATTTT
>-|TRBJ1-6|-|TRBV12-3/TRBV12-4
CASSFGTVNSPLHF
TGTGCCAGCAGTTTTGGAACAGTTAATTCACCCCTCCACTTT
>TRBD2|TRBJ2-7|-|TRBV5-1
CASSVSGRVSYNEQYF
TGCGCCAGCAGCGTTAGCGGGAGGGTCTCCTACAATGAGCAGTACTTC
>TRBD2|TRBJ2-1|-|TRBV27
CASSSTGGYNEQFF
TGTGCCAGCAGTTCAACGGGGGGCTACAATGAGCAGTTCTTC
>-|TRBJ2-3|-|TRBV12-3/TRBV12-4
CASSPPRGAPTDTQYF
TGTGCCAGCAGTCCCCCCAGGGGGGCCCCCACAGATACGCAGTATTTT
>-|TRBJ1-4|-|TRBV7-9
CASSGRGRTNEKLFF
TGTGCCAGCAGCGGCCGGGGCCGGACTAATGAAAAACTGTTTTTT
>-|TRBJ2-7|-|TRBV21-1
CASSQRQFKEQYF
TGTGCCAGCAGTCAAAGACAGTTTAAGGAGCAGTACTTC
>-|TRBJ2-3|-|TRBV20-1
CSAYRLLGLDTQYF
TGCAGTGCCTACCGGCTGTTGGGACTAGATACGCAGTATTTT
>-|TRBJ1-1|few|TRBV6-6
CASSYSFREAFF
TGTGCCAGCAGTTACTCGTTCCGTGAAGCTTTCTTT
>-|TRBJ2-4|-|TRBV20-1
CSARVPRLAKNIQYF
TGCAGTGCTAGAGTTCCCCGCCTAGCCAAAAACATTCAGTACTTC
>-|TRBJ2-3|-|TRBV18
CASSPNSPADTQYF
TGTGCCAGCTCACCAAATAGCCCGGCAGATACGCAGTATTTT
>-|TRBJ2-7|-|TRBV7-6
CASSLLSGVRYEQYF
TGTGCCAGCAGCTTACTGTCGGGAGTTCGCTACGAGCAGTACTTC
>TRBD2|TRBJ2-1|few|TRBV7-9
CASRASGGVNEQFF
TGTGCCAGCAGAGCTAGCGGGGGGGTTAATGAGCAGTTCTTC
>TRBD1|TRBJ1-2|few|TRBV6-1
CASSEGLGQDYYGYTF
TGTGCCAGCAGTGAAGGTTTGGGACAGGACTACTATGGCTACACCTTC
>-|TRBJ2-2|-|TRBV7-9
CASSSGPANTGELFF
TGTGCCAGCAGCTCGGGACCAGCGAACACCGGGGAGCTGTTTTTT
>-|TRBJ2-6|few|TRBV2
CASSITTGSGANVLTF
TGTGCCAGCAGTATAACCACAGGGTCTGGGGCCAACGTCCTGACTTTC
>-|TRBJ2-5|-|TRBV29-1
CSGNPRRDNEQYF
TGCAGCGGTAACCCCCGCAGGGACAATGAGCAGTACTTC
>TRBD1|TRBJ2-7|-|TRBV7-9
CASSFAQGAQDEQYF
TGTGCCAGCAGCTTCGCCCAGGGGGCCCAAGACGAGCAGTACTTC
>-|TRBJ2-1|once|TRBV20-1
CSARRGQVGPNEQFF
TGCAGTGCTAGAAGAGGGCAGGTGGGGCCCAATGAGCAGTTCTTC
>-|TRBJ1-4|few|TRBV27
CASSRSSGTNEKLFF
TGTGCCAGCAGCCGAAGTTCGGGGACTAATGAAAAACTGTTTTTT
>-|TRBJ2-3|-|TRBV20-1
CSAREPKAGGTQYF
TGCAGTGCTAGAGAGCCCAAGGCCGGCGGTACGCAGTATTTT
>-|TRBJ2-7|-|TRBV7-2
CASKGANPYEQYF
TGTGCCAGCAAGGGAGCTAACCCCTACGAGCAGTACTTC
>TRBD1|TRBJ2-1|few|TRBV7-2
CASSTGTGFLEQFF
TGTGCCAGCAGCACCGGGACAGGGTTCCTTGAGCAGTTCTTC
>-|TRBJ1-4|-|TRBV18
CASSPTDTNEKLFF
TGTGCCAGCTCACCAACGGATACTAATGAAAAACTGTTTTTT
>TRBD1|TRBJ2-7|-|TRBV4-1
CASSSALGQALYEQYF
TGCGCCAGCAGCTCAGCACTGGGACAGGCCCTCTACGAGCAGTACTTC
>-|TRBJ2-2|few|TRBV6-6
CASTDWGRYTGELFF
TGTGCCAGCACCGACTGGGGACGGTACACCGGGGAGCTGTTTTTT
>-|TRBJ2-5|-|TRBV27
CASRSSDQETQYF
TGTGCCAGCAGGTCTAGCGACCAAGAGACCCAGTACTTC
>-|TRBJ2-1|-|TRBV9
CASSPRVRMHEQFF
TGTGCCAGCAGCCCCCGGGTCCGTATGCATGAGCAGTTCTTC
>-|TRBJ2-7|-|TRBV28
CASLDRSRGRGEQYF
TGTGCCAGCCTCGACCGGAGCAGGGGTCGGGGCGAGCAGTACTTC
>TRBD2|TRBJ2-1|-|TRBV20-1
CSATRGEGSYNEQFF
TGCAGTGCGACCCGGGGGGAAGGCTCCTACAATGAGCAGTTCTTC
>-|TRBJ1-4|-|TRBV4-3
CASSPGLYNEKLFF
TGCGCCAGCAGCCCGGGGCTTTATAATGAAAAACTGTTTTTT
>TRBD2|TRBJ2-5|-|TRBV11-2
CASSLGSTSGGQETQYF
TGTGCCAGCAGCTTAGGCAGTACTAGCGGGGGACAAGAGACCCAGTACTTC
>-|TRBJ1-1|-|TRBV7-9
CASSLKVNTEAFF
TGTGCCAGCAGCTTAAAAGTGAACACTGAAGCTTTCTTT
>TRBD1|TRBJ2-7|many|TRBV6-6
CASSLGGGQGYEQYF
TGTGCCAGCAGCCTCGGTGGGGGACAGGGCTACGAGCAGTACTTC
>TRBD1|TRBJ2-1|few|TRBV7-8
CASSLEGTVDEQFF
TGTGCCAGCAGCTTAGAAGGGACAGTGGACGAGCAGTTCTTC
>TRBD2|TRBJ2-1|-|TRBV6-2/TRBV6-3
CASRILAGWNEQFF
TGTGCCAGCAGAATCTTAGCGGGATGGAATGAGCAGTTCTTC
>-|TRBJ2-5|-|TRBV29-1
CSVYLGAETQYF
TGCAGCGTTTATCTGGGGGCCGAGACCCAGTACTTC
>TRBD1|TRBJ1-2|-|TRBV15
CATSREGQANYGYTF
TGTGCCACCAGCAGAGAGGGACAGGCGAACTATGGCTACACCTTC